The TCR beta chain under discussion was sequenced for a study of T-cell reconstitution after alpha-beta-depleted transplantation in children. Whole-study results and caveats: Among T cells one year after transplant, newly produced cells accounted for most counts and diversity. Where alpha-beta T cells came from about two months after transplant was reportedly several hundred expanded graft clones. Some patients owed their high day-60 TCRbeta diversity to surviving recipient T cells and thymic progenitors.

The TCRbeta library incorporated unique molecular identifiers. TCRdb used MiXCR to reprocess the PCR reads, holding one entry per CDR3 protein. The sample lists some 200,000 distinct CDR3 sequences; about 8.4% were seen once. Remarks on this clonotype: Its antigen remains unidentified. One junction end does not reproduce the germline sequence, and a read error may be involved.

CDR1 is SEHNR and CDR2 is FQNEAQ in the germline V gene (reference sequence). This CDR3 region has 13 residues. The rearrangement uses TRBV7-9 and TRBJ1-1; D is unresolved. This material consisted of PBMCs, mostly from graft donor cells, taken 360 days after TCRalphabeta/CD19-depleted stem cell transplant. The TCR originated in a male patient aged 2-15 years who had a stem cell transplant for acute myeloid leukemia, so the T cells may come from the graft donor. The CDR3 DNA reads TGTGCCAGCAGCAACGTACCGAACGCTGAAGCTTTCTTT. It translates to CASSNVPNAEAFF.